These 13 T cell receptor beta chains originate from one sample sequenced in a study of beta chain features in type 1 diabetes. The entirety of the isolated RNA underwent reverse transcription, so expressed TCRB transcripts were sequenced. Here immunoSEQ multiplex PCR was the method, and the copy in TCRdb shows in-frame clones only, minus some. The sample lists about 620,000 clones, 15% to 17% seen once, with approximately 0.093% in the top ten. The sample taken for sequencing was naive CD4+ T cells from blood. All receptors come from a man aged 18-30 years in good health.

CDR3 in amino acids: CASSSIFTDTQYF. CDR3 sequence (DNA): TGTGCCAGCAGCTCAATCTTCACAGATACGCAGTATTTT. V usage is TRBV7-3 and J usage is TRBJ2-3, with unresolved D. V dropped 4 bases and J dropped 2 bases, with 7 bases sitting between them. CDR3 length: 13 residues. Germline assignment: CDR1 SGHTA and CDR2 FQGTGA.

Note on this clone: At one of its ends the junction is not consistent with the germline gene, which may arise from a read error. The chain recombines TRBV7-3 with TRBJ2-3, with unresolved D. CDR1 is SGHTA and CDR2 is FQGTGA in the germline V gene. This CDR3 is 14 amino acids long. Here the CDR3 DNA reads TGTGCCAGCAGCTTAACCCCCGAAGGGCCACAGATAAATTTT. Protein: CASSLTPEGPQINF.

The chain employs TRBV5-1 and TRBJ2-5; TRBD1 is a possible D gene (6 bases). The V gene's germline CDR1 is SGHRS and CDR2 YFSETQ. This CDR3 has 17 residues. With 6 bases removed from V and 4 bases from J, the gap between germline ends came to 25 bases. This chain's CDR3 is CASTLYLQGRVPETQYF. DNA of the CDR3: TGCGCCAGCACCCTCTACCTACAGGGTAGGGTTCCAGAGACCCAGTACTTC.

CDR3 nucleotide sequence: TGTGCCAGCAGCTTAAGGCGGGGGGACGCCTACAATGAGCAGTTCTTC. Amino acid sequence: CASSLRRGDAYNEQFF. V usage is TRBV7-2 and J usage is TRBJ2-1, with 8 bases lining up with TRBD2. The V gene's germline CDR1 is SGHTA and CDR2 FQGNSA. This CDR3 contains 16 residues. With 2 bases clipped from V and 2 bases from J, the junction kept 5 bases outside the gene matches.

This clone appeared a few times. CDR3 in amino acids: CASGGDQPNEKLFF. The CDR3 DNA reads as TGTGCCAGCGGGGGGGACCAGCCTAATGAAAAACTGTTTTTT. The V and J genes are TRBV27 and TRBJ1-4; tentative D call: TRBD1 (5 bases). Trimming stripped 8 bases from V and 3 bases from J, with 13 bases between. CDR3 length: 14 amino acids. Looked up from germline, CDR1 is MNHEY and CDR2 is SMNVEV (reference sequence).

This clone was recorded a few times. CDR3: CASSPSVAGLNTGELFF. The CDR3 DNA reads TGCGCCAGCAGCCCCTCTGTCGCAGGACTGAACACCGGGGAGCTGTTTTTT. This sequence joins TRBV4-1 and TRBJ2-2; possible D gene TRBD2, 5 bases. V dropped 4 bases and J dropped 1 base, with 16 bases sitting between them. There are 17 residues in the CDR3. Germline V gene data show CDR1 as MGHRA and CDR2 as YSYEKL.

This clone was found a few times. This CDR3 is CASSLDRPTGELFF. The CDR3 DNA is TGCGCCAGCAGCTTGGATCGGCCCACCGGGGAGCTGTTTTTT. V and J are TRBV5-1 and TRBJ2-2; D unresolved. Germline CDR1 SGHRS, CDR2 YFSETQ. The V gene lost 0 bases and the J gene lost 4 bases, with 7 bases spanning the gap. There are 14 residues in the CDR3.

This clone has only a few counts. This rearrangement joins TRBV7-2 to TRBJ1-2; D is unresolved. Germline assignment: CDR1 SGHTA and CDR2 FQGNSA. There are 12 residues in the CDR3. V lost 5 bases and J 6 bases, leaving 10 bases between the germline ends. CDR3 coding DNA: TGTGCCAGCAGCCCAAAGATCGATGGCTACACCTTC. Protein sequence: CASSPKIDGYTF.

The sample holds a few counts of this clone. The rearrangement uses TRBV7-9 and TRBJ1-1; TRBD1 matches 7 bases. Germline CDR1 and CDR2: SEHNR and FQNEAQ (reference sequence). CDR3 length equals 14 residues. The V gene end was trimmed by 6 bases and the J gene end by 3 bases; junction bases not matched to a gene: 7. The CDR3 is CASRQLDRHTEAFF. The CDR3, as DNA: TGTGCCAGCAGACAGTTGGACAGGCACACTGAAGCTTTCTTT.

In nucleotides, the CDR3 is TGTGCCAGCAGCCCGGGACGTTTTAGCAATCAGCCCCAGCATTTT. It specifies CASSPGRFSNQPQHF. This sequence joins TRBV7-8 and TRBJ1-5; possible D gene TRBD1, 5 bases. This CDR3 is built from 15 residues. Per the germline V gene, CDR1 is SGHVS and CDR2 is FQNEAQ. Trimming took off 5 bases at V and 0 bases at J, with 11 bases between the two ends. Based on the CDR3 plus reference TRBV7-8 and TRBJ1-5, the full variable domain is GAGVSQSPRYKVAKRGQDVALRCDPISGHVSLFWYQQALGQGPEFLTYFQNEAQLDKSGLPSDRFFAERPEGSVSTLKIQRTQQEDSAVYLCASSPGRFSNQPQHFGDGTRLSIL.

This clone turned up a few times. Distinct nucleotide sequences in the sample also encode this CDR3. The chain joins TRBV27 to TRBJ2-2, with TRBD2 as a possible D gene (6 bases). The CDR3 contains 15 residues. Trimming cost V 3 bases and J 1 base, with 9 bases left between them. The germline V gene encodes CDR1 MNHEY and CDR2 SMNVEV (reference sequence). As DNA, the CDR3 is TGTGCCAGCAGTTTTCGTAGCGGGAACACCGGGGAGCTGTTTTTT. It specifies CASSFRSGNTGELFF.

This clone was recorded a few times. Other DNA sequences in this specimen translate into the identical CDR3. The gene calls are TRBV18 and TRBJ2-5, with D unresolved. CDR1 KGHSH and CDR2 LQKENI come from the germline V gene. The CDR3 is 12 amino acids. V lost 3 bases and J lost 4, with 6 bases in between. CDR3 in amino acids: CASSPSGETQYF. CDR3 in DNA: TGTGCCAGCTCACCGTCGGGAGAGACCCAGTACTTC.

A few counts support this clone. The V call is TRBV28, the J call TRBJ2-3; the D gene could be TRBD1 or TRBD2 (5 bases each). CDR1 MDHEN and CDR2 SYDVKM come from the germline V gene. The CDR3 is 17 amino acids. V shed 8 bases and J shed 2 bases, with 23 bases lying between them. In DNA form, the CDR3 reads TGTGCCAGCGTCAGTCTACAGAGGGGATCATCCACAGATACGCAGTATTTT. Translating gives CASVSLQRGSSTDTQYF.